These 30 T cell receptor beta chains were all obtained from the same sample, sequenced in a study of monozygotic twins with inflammatory bowel disease. TCRdb reworked the 5' RACE reads into one entry per CDR3 protein, no DNA. This listing includes approximately 160,000 distinct CDR3 sequences. The sample was blood. The receptors stem from a human donor with ulcerative colitis or Crohn's disease, or a healthy co-twin of an affected twin (not recorded which).

The chain uses TRBV15 and TRBJ1-5. This CDR3 is built from 18 residues. CDR1 and CDR2 from the germline V gene are LNHNV and YYDKDF (reference sequence). CDR3 sequence: CATSRDFATDPDDQPQHF. Filled out from reference TRBV15 and TRBJ1-5, the complete variable domain reads DAMVIQNPRYQVTQFGKPVTLSCSQTLNHNVMYWYQQKSSQAPKLLFHYYDKDFNNEADTPDNFQSRRPNTSFCFLDIRSPGLGDTAMYLCATSRDFATDPDDQPQHFGDGTRLSIL.

The rearrangement uses TRBV20-1 and TRBJ1-5. Germline V CDR1 and CDR2: DFQATT, SNEGSKA (reference sequence). This CDR3 has 18 amino acids. The CDR3 region is CSARSSGGGTWSNQPQHF.

This chain connects TRBV24-1 to TRBJ2-3; TCRdb's D gene call, TRBD2, goes unchecked for lack of DNA. CDR1 is KGHDR and CDR2 is SFDVKD in the germline V gene. The CDR3 totals 18 residues. CDR3 amino acids: CATSDPGTSGASTDTQYF.

The rearrangement joins TRBV13 to TRBJ1-2; as DNA is missing, the TRBD1 call by TCRdb cannot be tested. The CDR3 loop spans 12 amino acids. Germline loops: CDR1 PRHDT, CDR2 FYEKMQ (reference sequence). The CDR3 here is CASSTRTNGYTF.

The rearrangement joins TRBV28 to TRBJ1-1; TCRdb returns TRBD1, unconfirmable since there is no DNA. The CDR3 sequence is 14 residues long. Germline CDR1 reads MDHEN; CDR2 reads SYDVKM. This CDR3 is CASSLQGKITEAFF.

The genes are TRBV5-1 and TRBJ2-1; TCRdb designates TRBD2, a call that cannot be tested without DNA. Looked up from germline, CDR1 is SGHRS and CDR2 is YFSETQ. The CDR3 is made up of 16 amino acids. CDR3 amino acids: CASSIRSGRGFGEQFF.

The chain combines TRBV18 with TRBJ1-1; with no DNA, the TCRdb D assignment of TRBD1 cannot be verified. This CDR3 has 14 residues. Germline CDR1 reads KGHSH; CDR2 reads LQKENI. CDR3 sequence reads: CASSPNTGGTEAFF.

The J gene is TRBJ2-4, the V gene TRBV28; TCRdb names TRBD1, which stays unverified in the absence of DNA. The CDR3 is 15 residues long. Germline assignment: CDR1 MDHEN and CDR2 SYDVKM. CDR3 sequence: CASSFLFRGRGIQYF.

The J gene is TRBJ2-7, the V gene TRBV19; lacking DNA, the TRBD1 call made by TCRdb goes unchecked. Germline assignment: CDR1 LNHDA and CDR2 SQIVND (reference sequence). The CDR3 runs 15 residues. CDR3 in amino acids: CASSKTTLSTYEQYF.

The chain is built from TRBV12-3 or TRBV12-4 and TRBJ1-5; the D call of TRBD1 rests on TCRdb alone, since no DNA is present to check it. The CDR3 runs to 15 residues. The CDR3 here is CASTLGQLHNQPQHF.

The V call is TRBV7-3, the J call TRBJ2-5; TCRdb's D call of TRBD2 is untestable without DNA. The CDR3 contains 14 residues. The germline V gene encodes CDR1 SGHTA and CDR2 FQGTGA. The CDR3 loop is CASSVTSEQETQYF.

J is TRBJ2-5 and V is TRBV6-5. The germline gives CDR1 MNHEY, CDR2 SVGAGI. The CDR3 is made up of 18 amino acids. CDR3 in amino acids: CASSYSTGDLRRIETQYF.

The J gene is TRBJ2-7, the V gene TRBV7-3; TCRdb picks TRBD2, but there is no DNA to check that call. Looked up from germline, CDR1 is SGHTA and CDR2 is FQGTGA. The CDR3 loop spans 14 amino acids. This CDR3 reads CASAGLAGPYEQYF.

The chain recombines TRBV5-1 with TRBJ2-5; TCRdb reports TRBD2, a call that lacks DNA to check it against. This CDR3 is 15 amino acids long. From germline, CDR1 is SGHRS and CDR2 YFSETQ. CDR3 sequence reads: CASSPGLAEQETQYF.

V is TRBV5-1 and J is TRBJ2-1; with no DNA, the TCRdb D assignment of TRBD2 cannot be verified. Germline assignment: CDR1 SGHRS and CDR2 YFSETQ. The CDR3 sequence is 17 residues long. The CDR3 loop is CASSLGTGTSRYNEQFF.

V and J are TRBV6-1 and TRBJ2-5; lacking DNA, the TRBD2 call made by TCRdb goes unchecked. The length of the CDR3 is 14 residues. CDR1 MNHNS and CDR2 SASEGT come from the germline V gene. The CDR3 here is CASDLAGVWETQYF.

The chain joins TRBV28 to TRBJ2-2; TCRdb lists TRBD1, though no DNA is available to test this call. The CDR3 loop spans 15 amino acids. CDR1 MDHEN and CDR2 SYDVKM come from the germline V gene. CDR3 sequence: CASSLGQGVPGELFF. The full variable domain, rest sourced from reference TRBV28 and TRBJ2-2, is DVKVTQSSRYLVKRTGEKVFLECVQDMDHENMFWYRQDPGLGLRLIYFSYDVKMKEKGDIPEGYSVSREKKERFSLILESASTNQTSMYLCASSLGQGVPGELFFGEGSRLTVL.

The CDR3 region is CASSLSGRKETQYF. This chain joins TRBV7-3 and TRBJ2-5; TCRdb lists TRBD2, though no DNA is available to test this call. The CDR3 totals 14 residues. The germline gives CDR1 SGHTA, CDR2 FQGTGA.

The chain recombines TRBV7-3 with TRBJ2-3; TCRdb's assignment of TRBD2 cannot be checked, as there is no DNA. There are 16 residues in the CDR3. Germline lookup yields CDR1 SGHTA and CDR2 FQGTGA. CDR3 sequence: CASSLTGGTSGDTQYF.

V gene TRBV7-2 combines with J gene TRBJ2-5; the D gene TCRdb calls, TRBD1, cannot be checked with no DNA. The germline V gene has CDR1 SGHTA and CDR2 FQGNSA. The CDR3 consists of 15 residues. CDR3 region: CASSGQGLQWETQYF.

This chain uses TRBV9 with TRBJ2-7; the TCRdb call, TRBD2, lacks DNA for checking. From germline, CDR1 is SGDLS and CDR2 YYNGEE. This CDR3 has 13 amino acids. The CDR3 loop is CASSASGSYEQYF. Using reference TRBV9 and TRBJ2-7 for the parts outside the CDR3, the full variable domain is DSGVTQTPKHLITATGQRVTLRCSPRSGDLSVYWYQQSLDQGLQFLIQYYNGEERAKGNILERFSAQQFPDLHSELNLSSLELGDSALYFCASSASGSYEQYFGPGTRLTVT.

CDR3 loop: CSARGRSNQPQHF. This chain connects TRBV20-1 to TRBJ1-5. The CDR3 has 13 residues. CDR1 and CDR2 (germline): DFQATT, SNEGSKA (reference sequence).

The V gene is TRBV5-1, the J gene TRBJ1-1. CDR3 length equals 16 residues. Germline lookup yields CDR1 SGHRS and CDR2 YFSETQ. CDR3 sequence: CASRLFFGEVMTEAFF.

This chain connects TRBV7-2 to TRBJ1-5; as DNA is missing, the TRBD1 call by TCRdb cannot be tested. This CDR3 comprises 16 residues. Germline V gene lookup returns CDR1 SGHTA and CDR2 FQGNSA. This CDR3 is CASSLSPGQGGSPQHF.

This chain joins TRBV7-9 and TRBJ2-3. The CDR3 loop spans 12 amino acids. CDR1 and CDR2 (germline): SEHNR, FQNEAQ (reference sequence). Here the CDR3 reads CASSLPLDMQYF.

The chain carries TRBV7-3 and TRBJ2-5; TCRdb calls TRBD2, which cannot be checked without DNA. CDR1 SGHTA and CDR2 FQGTGA come from the germline V gene. The CDR3 extends over 15 amino acids. The CDR3 spells CASSLTSGRTETQYF.

The V and J genes are TRBV5-4 and TRBJ1-6. Germline V gene lookup returns CDR1 SGHNT and CDR2 YYREEE (reference sequence). The CDR3 has 15 residues. CDR3 amino acids: CASSPGTTYNSPLHF.

V and J are TRBV27 and TRBJ1-1. The CDR3 is 15 amino acids. Germline V gene lookup returns CDR1 MNHEY and CDR2 SMNVEV (reference sequence). CDR3 region: CASSLAVGRNTEAFF.

This sequence joins TRBV10-3 and TRBJ2-3. The CDR3 sequence is 13 residues long. Germline CDR1 is ENHRY and CDR2 is SYGVKD. The CDR3: CAIMGTSTDTQYF.

The chain couples TRBV12-3 or TRBV12-4 to TRBJ2-3; the D call of TRBD1 rests on TCRdb alone, since no DNA is present to check it. This CDR3 comprises 15 residues. CDR3 in amino acids: CASRVGPPSTDTQYF.